One T cell receptor (beta chain) is described in this entry. This clone showed up many times. Its antigen specificity is not known. No much larger clonotype is one base removed from it; base qualities were not supplied. The entire isolated RNA was reverse transcribed using the High Capacity cDNA Reverse Transcription Kit, and thus expressed TCRB transcripts were sequenced. Naive, central memory and regulatory T cell samples underwent deep immunoSEQ sequencing, averaging about 3.3 million total reads per sample. Sorted cells were lysed in RLT buffer, and RNA was extracted using DNase-treated RNeasy Micro or Mini kits according to cell number. To prevent cross-contamination, each cell subset was processed individually, whereas patient and healthy donor samples were processed jointly. TCRB sequences were amplified from cDNA with the immunoSEQ multiplex PCR, producing 87-bp fragments spanning the CDR3 region. Amplicons were sequenced on the Illumina HiSeq platform. Per the authors' processing: PCR bias was corrected computationally using synthetic template baselines, and reads within Hamming distance 2 were collapsed, with unmergeable singletons discarded. By aligning reads against IMGT, V, D and J genes, CDR3 length, and insertions or deletions at six rearrangement sites were assigned. Within each subset, clonotype counts were normalized to sorted cell number, after which true diversity and Gini coefficients were computed with the tcR R package. The overlap coefficient, calculated on TCRB nucleotide sequences, was used to measure repertoire sharing. In its TCRdb copy, this immuneACCESS table keeps in-frame sequences only and misses some clones. Where compared with another copy, unresolved V genes explain less than half of these, and the others have no known cause. That table is the source of V, J and clone size, and D and trimming were worked out from the DNA. The sample table contains 250,000 to 300,000 clones; only one count was recorded for 7% to 9% of them. 1% of the sample lies in the top ten.

These data come from a study of beta chain features in type 1 diabetes listed by TCRdb under 2018. Broadly, across the study: Patients and healthy donors did not differ in mean age, gender distribution, total cell number or subset yield. A total of over 90,000,000 sorted cells were examined across all samples, and a strong correlation was observed between cell number per subset and RNA yield. The study compared TCRB repertoires of sorted circulating CD4+ T cell subsets between recently diagnosed type 1 diabetes patients and matched healthy donors. Whereas all 30 or so donors provided naive and central memory subsets, regulatory and stem cell-like memory subsets were isolated from just 8 patients and about 8 healthy donors. General conclusions and limits of the study: Because the HLA sub-analyses included only small numbers of individuals, any influence of HLA type on TCRB rearrangement was left unresolved. Because cDNA rather than genomic DNA was sequenced, highly expressing activated cells could have been over-represented, although no difference in activation and CD3 levels was found between groups. Fewer insertions and more nucleotide deletions at VDJ recombination sites were observed in patients with type 1 diabetes, implying thymic rearrangement abnormalities. A moderate but significant shortening of TCRB CDR3 length was observed in type 1 diabetes patients in all four CD4+ subsets. PCR may preferentially amplify shorter templates, but because patient and control samples were amplified and corrected together, any resulting skew would affect both groups equally. Naive, central memory and regulatory TCRB repertoires appeared to be more similar among patients than among healthy donors.

A single peripheral blood draw of 90 to 150 mL on average was collected from each donor into heparinised tubes. A BD FACSAria II and a panel including CD45RO, CCR7, CD25, CD127, CD95 and CD27 were used to sort naive, central memory, regulatory and stem cell-like memory CD4+ T cells. A purity above 95% was achieved for all sorted populations. PBMCs were separated immediately by Lymphoprep density gradient centrifugation and were stained directly, without being cultured. So that batch effects would be minimized, each experiment stained and sorted samples in pairs, pairing one healthy donor with one patient. Source material: central memory CD4+ T cells from blood. The receptor's source is a woman between 18 and 30 years old in good health.

CDR3 sequence: CASSLADRRNYGYTF. The nucleotides are TGTGCCAGCAGCTTAGCGGACAGGCGAAACTATGGCTACACCTTC. The sequence joins TRBV7-9 to TRBJ1-2; 7 middle bases align to TRBD1. V trim: 0 bases; J trim: 2 bases; unmatched bases: 3. There are 15 amino acids in the CDR3, from cysteine to phenylalanine inclusive. Only the CDR3 part of the read is kept: 45 bases, read in frame from the first base. The CDR1 and CDR2 encoded by the germline V gene (reference sequence) are SEHNR and FQNEAQ.